Shown below are 28 T cell receptor beta chains from a single sample sequenced in a study of shared clonotypes between healthy human individuals (TCRdb year 2020). The protocol used for the library was the immunoSEQ multiplex PCR assay. TCRdb obtained this table from immuneACCESS and retained in-frame rearrangements with V and J assigned. These tables miss some clones; where compared with another copy, unresolved V genes account for less than half of the shortfall, and the remainder is unexplained. This sample gives approximately 2,300,000 clones in total; around 93% of them show up just once. The ten largest clonotypes hold around 0.35% of the sample. The sample consisted of naive CD4+ T cells from PBMCs. The sample's cell subset or site, from its label and the paper: CD45RA+ positively selected. The source of these receptors is a man younger than 30 in good health. Some clones in this sample may be carry-over from other donors' samples.

This rearrangement joins TRBV28 to TRBJ2-7; 9 nucleotides align to TRBD2. Germline trimming cut 6 bases from V and 3 bases from J; bases unmatched to any gene: 6. CDR3 size: 14 residues. Germline CDR1 is MDHEN and CDR2 is SYDVKM. CDR3 amino acids: CASRTGGRVYEQYF. The CDR3, as DNA: TGTGCCAGCAGGACGGGCGGGAGGGTCTACGAGCAGTACTTC.

This clone was observed a single time. This chain links TRBV7-2 with TRBJ2-7; D ambiguous. The V and J ends lost 5 bases and 1 base respectively, with 12 bases between them. CDR1 and CDR2 from the germline V gene are SGHTA and FQGNSA. CDR3 length: 14 residues. The CDR3 sequence: CASSRTRVSYEQYF. Written as DNA, the CDR3 is TGTGCCAGCAGCAGAACAAGGGTGTCCTACGAGCAGTACTTC.

The chain has TRBV5-1 and TRBJ2-3; D unresolved. Germline CDR1 SGHRS, CDR2 YFSETQ. V was trimmed by 0 bases and J by 0 bases, leaving 14 bases between them. This CDR3 is 17 amino acids long. The CDR3 sequence is CASSLGPELASTDTQYF. The DNA of the CDR3 is TGCGCCAGCAGCTTGGGGCCAGAACTGGCTAGCACAGATACGCAGTATTTT.

CDR3 sequence (DNA): TGTGCCAGCAGCCTACTAGCGGGAGCTATCCATGAGCAGTTCTTC. This gives the protein CASSLLAGAIHEQFF. This chain links TRBV11-1 with TRBJ2-1; TRBD2 matches 11 bases. Germline V gene lookup returns CDR1 SGHAT and CDR2 FQDESV (reference sequence). V was pared by 5 bases and J by 8 bases, with 8 bases of the junction left unmatched. The CDR3 spans 15 residues.

The chain recombines TRBV30 with TRBJ2-1; no firm D call. Trimming cost V 5 bases and J 0 bases, with 14 bases left between them. There are 15 residues in the CDR3. The germline V gene has CDR1 GTSNPN and CDR2 SVGIG (reference sequence). For the CDR3, the DNA is TGTGCCTGGTACCCGACTTTAAGCTCCTACAATGAGCAGTTCTTC. This encodes CAWYPTLSSYNEQFF.

The gene calls are TRBV9 and TRBJ1-5, with TRBD1 matching 7 bases. The germline gives CDR1 SGDLS, CDR2 YYNGEE. The CDR3 runs 15 residues. V gave up 5 bases and J gave up 5 bases; unmatched junction bases: 10. The CDR3 is CASSAGQAEDQPQHF. The DNA of the CDR3 is TGTGCCAGCAGTGCCGGACAGGCGGAAGATCAGCCCCAGCATTTT.

This clone was detected once. CDR3 protein: CASSLRPREVFNEQFF. In DNA, the CDR3 is TGTGCCAGCAGCTTACGTCCCAGGGAGGTCTTCAATGAGCAGTTCTTC. This chain uses TRBV7-6 with TRBJ2-1; weak D call: TRBD2 (6 bases). The CDR3 has 16 amino acids. Germline V lookup: CDR1 SGHVS, CDR2 FNYEAQ. Trimming stripped 2 bases from V and 6 bases from J, with 17 bases between.

The rearrangement uses TRBV9 and TRBJ2-3; 14 bases map to TRBD2. The CDR3 length is 16 residues. CDR1 is SGDLS, CDR2 YYNGEE, per germline. The junction had 2 bases not matched to a gene; V was cut back by 1 base and J by 4 bases. CDR3 coding DNA: TGTGCCAGCAGCGTACAGGGACTAGCGGGAGCAGATACGCAGTATTTT. It specifies CASSVQGLAGADTQYF.

This sequence joins TRBV11-2 and TRBJ2-7, with 8 positions matching TRBD2. This CDR3 spans 15 amino acids. J lost 2 bases, V lost 6 bases, and 9 bases had no gene match. Germline values: CDR1 SGHAT, CDR2 FQNNGV. The CDR3 spells CASSLGGAGAYEQYF. The CDR3 DNA is TGTGCCAGCAGTCTCGGGGGAGCGGGAGCCTACGAGCAGTACTTC.

As DNA, the CDR3 is TGTGCCAGCAGTTTATTATCCGGACAGGGGTTGAACACTGAAGCTTTCTTT. Translation gives CASSLLSGQGLNTEAFF. This chain uses TRBV27 with TRBJ1-1; 9 nucleotides align to TRBD1. This CDR3 comprises 17 residues. Germline V CDR1 and CDR2: MNHEY, SMNVEV (reference sequence). V lost 1 base to trimming and J lost 0 bases; unmatched junction nucleotides: 6.

This chain uses TRBV19 with TRBJ1-5, with D perhaps matching TRBD1 (5 bases). V lost 9 bases and J 3 bases, leaving 18 bases between the germline ends. Germline CDR1 LNHDA, CDR2 SQIVND (reference sequence). CDR3 length: 15 amino acids. As DNA, the CDR3 is TGTGCCAGGTCCCGGGACTTTAGATCCAATCAGCCCCAGCATTTT. Translation: CARSRDFRSNQPQHF.

This clone appeared a single time. The chain links TRBV27 to TRBJ2-4; D remains ambiguous. CDR1 and CDR2 (germline): MNHEY, SMNVEV (reference sequence). The CDR3 totals 16 residues. Trimming cost V 4 bases and J 2 bases, with 15 bases left between them. CDR3 sequence (DNA): TGTGCCAGCAGTTCCACGACGTCATGGTCCAAAAACATTCAGTACTTC. Amino acid sequence: CASSSTTSWSKNIQYF.

The chain couples TRBV7-2 to TRBJ1-1; D unresolved. The germline V and J ends were trimmed by 5 bases and 0 bases, with 10 bases remaining between them. Germline values: CDR1 SGHTA, CDR2 FQGNSA. The CDR3 runs 14 residues. CDR3 in DNA: TGTGCCAGCAGCCGACCACACATGAACACTGAAGCTTTCTTT. Protein product: CASSRPHMNTEAFF.

This chain joins TRBV6-6 and TRBJ1-1; a weak D match, TRBD1 (5 bases). This CDR3 is 15 amino acids long. V lost 0 bases and J lost 4, with 12 bases in between. Per the germline V gene, CDR1 is MNHNY and CDR2 is SVGAGI (reference sequence). The CDR3 DNA reads TGTGCCAGCAGTTACTCGCCAGGGTGGGGCACTGAAGCTTTCTTT. Translating gives CASSYSPGWGTEAFF.

This rearrangement joins TRBV5-1 to TRBJ2-7, with a weak D call TRBD2 (6 bases). V lost 0 bases and J lost 2, with 18 bases in between. From germline, CDR1 is SGHRS and CDR2 YFSETQ. This CDR3 spans 17 amino acids. This chain's CDR3 is CASSLGRWRDPPYEQYF. The CDR3 DNA reads TGCGCCAGCAGCTTGGGTCGTTGGAGGGACCCTCCCTACGAGCAGTACTTC.

Details on this clone: Other DNA sequences in the same sample also yield this CDR3. The V call is TRBV28, the J call TRBJ1-1; possibly TRBD1 for D (5 bases). Germline V gene data show CDR1 as MDHEN and CDR2 as SYDVKM. V shed 2 bases and J shed 1 base, with 8 bases lying between them. The CDR3 sequence is 14 residues long. The chain's CDR3 is CASSLQGGNTEAFF. The CDR3 DNA reads as TGTGCCAGCAGTTTACAGGGCGGGAACACTGAAGCTTTCTTT. Together with reference TRBV28 and TRBJ1-1, the CDR3 gives the full variable domain: DVKVTQSSRYLVKRTGEKVFLECVQDMDHENMFWYRQDPGLGLRLIYFSYDVKMKEKGDIPEGYSVSREKKERFSLILESASTNQTSMYLCASSLQGGNTEAFFGQGTRLTVV.

The genes are TRBV18 and TRBJ2-5; 10 bases line up with TRBD1. Looked up from germline, CDR1 is KGHSH and CDR2 is LQKENI. V gave up 6 bases and J gave up 4 bases; unmatched junction bases: 11. The CDR3 covers 16 residues. The CDR3 DNA is TGTGCCAGCTCTCCCCCAGGGACAGGGGCTGGAGAGACCCAGTACTTC. As protein: CASSPPGTGAGETQYF.

This chain connects TRBV2 to TRBJ1-2; 11 nucleotides line up with TRBD1. The CDR3 totals 14 residues. With 11 bases clipped from V and 2 bases from J, the junction kept 7 bases outside the gene matches. Germline CDR1 is SNHLY and CDR2 is FYNNEI. The CDR3 sequence is CAGRRDRGNYGYTF. The CDR3 nucleotides read TGTGCCGGAAGAAGGGACAGGGGGAACTATGGCTACACCTTC.

This clone was observed once. The chain couples TRBV6-8 to TRBJ2-1, with 7 bases matching TRBD2. The germline V gene has CDR1 MNHGY and CDR2 SAAAGT. The V segment lost 2 bases and the J segment 3 bases; nucleotides outside the gene matches: 4. The CDR3 runs 15 residues. Here the CDR3 reads CASSYAGAFYNEQFF. As DNA, the CDR3 is TGTGCCAGCAGTTACGCGGGAGCGTTCTACAATGAGCAGTTCTTC.

This chain joins TRBV9 and TRBJ1-1; no reliable D call. The CDR3 extends over 14 amino acids. V was shortened by 3 bases and J by 1 base, with 10 bases between the two germline ends. The germline V gene has CDR1 SGDLS and CDR2 YYNGEE. CDR3 sequence reads: CASSADLRNTEAFF. CDR3 in DNA: TGTGCCAGCAGCGCCGACCTTCGGAACACTGAAGCTTTCTTT.

This chain links TRBV29-1 with TRBJ2-1; possibly TRBD2 for D (5 bases). Germline CDR1 reads SQVTM; CDR2 reads ANQGSEA. Trimming left V 6 bases short and J 4 bases short, with 13 bases between. CDR3 length equals 13 residues. This CDR3 is CSVKEDRYNEQFF. As DNA, the CDR3 is TGCAGCGTCAAGGAGGACCGGTACAATGAGCAGTTCTTC.

A word on this clone: The sample has other DNA sequences that encode this CDR3 too. This CDR3 reads CASSYRDGEETQYF. The CDR3 DNA reads TGTGCCAGCAGTTACAGGGACGGGGAGGAGACCCAGTACTTC. The J gene is TRBJ2-5, the V gene TRBV6-5; D could derive from TRBD1 or TRBD2 (5 bases each). V was trimmed by 2 bases and J by 5 bases, leaving 12 bases between them. This CDR3 is built from 14 residues. Germline values: CDR1 MNHEY, CDR2 SVGAGI.

The chain links TRBV30 to TRBJ1-2, with 9 positions matching TRBD1. J gave up 6 bases and V 3 bases, and 2 bases lay outside the gene matches. Germline V gene sequence: CDR1 GTSNPN, CDR2 SVGIG (reference sequence). This CDR3 spans 12 amino acids. The CDR3 nucleotides read TGTGCCTGGAGCAGGACAGGGGATGGCTACACCTTC. Translation gives CAWSRTGDGYTF.

The chain links TRBV11-1 to TRBJ2-2; 10 positions match TRBD2. Germline CDR1 and CDR2: SGHAT and FQDESV (reference sequence). The CDR3 has 16 residues. Trimming took 3 bases from V and 6 from J; bases not matched to a gene: 7. CDR3 DNA: TGTGCCAGCAGCTTTATGACTAGCGGGTTGGCCGGGGAGCTGTTTTTT. It translates to CASSFMTSGLAGELFF.

This clone was found once. The chain employs TRBV9 and TRBJ1-2; D possibly corresponds to TRBD1 (6 bases). V was pared by 4 bases and J by 5 bases, with 15 bases between. The CDR3 has 14 residues. Germline CDR1 reads SGDLS; CDR2 reads YYNGEE. The CDR3 DNA is TGTGCCAGCAGCCCCATCCAAGGGGGTTATGGCTACACCTTC. Its translation is CASSPIQGGYGYTF. Based on the CDR3 plus reference TRBV9 and TRBJ1-2, the full variable domain is DSGVTQTPKHLITATGQRVTLRCSPRSGDLSVYWYQQSLDQGLQFLIQYYNGEERAKGNILERFSAQQFPDLHSELNLSSLELGDSALYFCASSPIQGGYGYTFGSGTRLTVV.

The gene calls are TRBV29-1 and TRBJ1-1; D is unresolved. Trimming pared 1 base from V and 5 bases from J, leaving 11 bases between. The CDR3 is 13 residues long. Germline loops: CDR1 SQVTM, CDR2 ANQGSEA. The CDR3 spells CSVEGRLRTEAFF. In DNA, the CDR3 is TGCAGCGTTGAAGGTCGCCTTCGGACTGAAGCTTTCTTT. Together with reference TRBV29-1 and TRBJ1-1, the CDR3 gives the full variable domain: SAVISQKPSRDICQRGTSLTIQCQVDSQVTMMFWYRQQPGQSLTLIATANQGSEATYESGFVIDKFPISRPNLTFSTLTVSNMSPEDSSIYLCSVEGRLRTEAFFGQGTRLTVV.

The CDR3 protein is CASSPAGSREGRADTQYF. For the CDR3, the DNA is TGTGCCAGCAGCCCCGCAGGTTCGCGGGAGGGCAGGGCAGATACGCAGTATTTT. This chain uses TRBV7-7 with TRBJ2-3, with 9 bases lining up with TRBD2. CDR1 is SSHAT and CDR2 is FNYEAQ in the germline V gene (reference sequence). The CDR3 runs to 18 residues. The junction had 16 bases not matched to a gene; V was cut back by 5 bases and J by 4 bases. Filled out from reference TRBV7-7 and TRBJ2-3, the complete variable domain reads GAGVSQSPRYKVTKRGQDVTLRCDPISSHATLYWYQQALGQGPEFLTYFNYEAQPDKSGLPSDRFSAERPEGSISTLTIQRTEQRDSAMYRCASSPAGSREGRADTQYFGPGTRLTVL.

The V gene is TRBV5-4, the J gene TRBJ1-2; 8 bases match TRBD1. CDR3 length: 17 amino acids. Germline V CDR1 and CDR2: SGHNT, YYREEE (reference sequence). Losses at the gene ends were 4 bases for V and 5 bases for J; bases not matched to a gene: 16. For the CDR3, the DNA is TGTGCCAGCAGCCGCCGGGGTAGCAGGGGGCCTGATTATGGCTACACCTTC. Translated, it gives CASSRRGSRGPDYGYTF. Full variable domain (outside the CDR3, taken from reference TRBV5-4 and TRBJ1-2): ETGVTQSPTHLIKTRGQQVTLRCSSQSGHNTVSWYQQALGQGPQFIFQYYREEENGRGNFPPRFSGLQFPNYSSELNVNALELDDSALYLCASSRRGSRGPDYGYTFGSGTRLTVV.